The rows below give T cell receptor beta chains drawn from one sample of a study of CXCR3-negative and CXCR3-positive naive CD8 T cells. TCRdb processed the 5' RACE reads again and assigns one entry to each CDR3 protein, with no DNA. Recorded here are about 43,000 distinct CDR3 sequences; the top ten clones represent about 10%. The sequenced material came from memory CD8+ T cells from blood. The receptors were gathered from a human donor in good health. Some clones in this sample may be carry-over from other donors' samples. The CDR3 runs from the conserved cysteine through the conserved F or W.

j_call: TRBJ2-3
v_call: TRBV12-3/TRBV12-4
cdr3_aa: CASSLSGGTSTDTQYF

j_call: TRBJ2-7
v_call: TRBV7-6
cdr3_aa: CASSLEFRTGAYEQYF

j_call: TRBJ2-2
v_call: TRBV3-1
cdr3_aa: CASSQGSIGELFF

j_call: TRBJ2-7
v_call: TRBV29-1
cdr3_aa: CSATGTDRYEQYF

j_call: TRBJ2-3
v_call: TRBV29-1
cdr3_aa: CSVRLAGADTQYF

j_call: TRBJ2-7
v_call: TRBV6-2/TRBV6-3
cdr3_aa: CASSYFVSPHEQYF

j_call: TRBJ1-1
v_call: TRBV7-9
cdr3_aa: CASSPVILNTEAFF

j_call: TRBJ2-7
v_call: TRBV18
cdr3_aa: CASSFDSSYEQYF

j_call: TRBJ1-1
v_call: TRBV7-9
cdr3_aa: CASSLLQGYTEAFF

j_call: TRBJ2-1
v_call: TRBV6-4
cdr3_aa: CASSDSTSGGGEGSYNEQFF

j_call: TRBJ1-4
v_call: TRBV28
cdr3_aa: CASSMTQGPNEKLFF